These 15 T cell receptor beta chains were sequenced from one sample in a study of radiotherapy plus CTLA-4 blockade in lung cancer. The data were produced by immunoSEQ multiplex PCR, yet TCRdb's version contains in-frame clones alone and is incomplete. Here the sample spans about 28,000 clones, under 80% being singletons. The sample in question was peripheral blood, obtained from a patient treated with radiotherapy plus ipilimumab. These receptors all stem from a human donor with non-small cell lung cancer who had stable disease on radiotherapy plus ipilimumab.

The chain carries TRBV5-4 and TRBJ1-1, with 8 bases lining up with TRBD1. The CDR3 is made up of 16 amino acids. CDR1 and CDR2 from the germline V gene are SGHNT and YYREEE (reference sequence). V lost 5 bases to trimming and J lost 2 bases; unmatched junction nucleotides: 11. The CDR3 here is CASRPSGGPFNTEAFF. CDR3 nucleotide sequence: TGTGCCAGCAGACCGTCAGGGGGCCCGTTCAACACTGAAGCTTTCTTT.

The chain uses TRBV6-1 and TRBJ1-2, with TRBD1 identical over 8 bases. The CDR3 sequence is 15 residues long. Per germline, CDR1 MNHNS and CDR2 SASEGT. V lost 3 bases, J lost 8 bases, and 11 bases stayed unmatched. The CDR3 DNA reads as TGTGCCAGCAGTGATAGGACAGGGTTTTTTCTAGGCTACACCTTC. This translates into CASSDRTGFFLGYTF.

This clone was seen just once. The chain joins TRBV19 to TRBJ2-2; no definite D call. Between the trimmed V and J ends, which lost 1 base and 2 bases, there was a span of 8 bases. Germline CDR1 and CDR2: LNHDA and SQIVND (reference sequence). The CDR3 has 15 amino acids. The CDR3: CASSIVGRNTGELFF. The CDR3 DNA is TGTGCCAGTAGTATAGTTGGGCGCAACACCGGGGAGCTGTTTTTT.

The chain combines TRBV2 with TRBJ1-5; D remains ambiguous. Looked up from germline, CDR1 is SNHLY and CDR2 is FYNNEI. The V end lost 1 base, the J end lost 10 bases, and 17 bases lay between the germline ends. The CDR3 loop spans 15 amino acids. The CDR3 loop reads CASSEEVGPKGPQHF. The CDR3 coding sequence is TGTGCCAGCAGTGAAGAGGTAGGACCCAAAGGCCCCCAGCATTTT.

The chain combines TRBV7-8 with TRBJ1-5, with 7 bases that match TRBD1. This CDR3 is built from 17 residues. V was pared by 6 bases and J by 4 bases, with 15 bases of the junction left unmatched. Germline lookup yields CDR1 SGHVS and CDR2 FQNEAQ. Here the CDR3 reads CASSNDREARWNQPQHF. Written as DNA, the CDR3 is TGTGCCAGCAGTAATGACAGGGAGGCGCGTTGGAATCAGCCCCAGCATTTT.

Turning to this clone: Other DNA sequences in this sample translate to the same CDR3. The rearrangement joins TRBV6-4 to TRBJ2-3; the match to TRBD1 covers 7 bases. This CDR3 comprises 14 residues. With 3 bases clipped from V and 1 base from J, the junction kept 1 base outside the gene matches. Per germline, CDR1 MRHNA and CDR2 SNTAGT. The CDR3 is CASSEGGGTDTQYF. DNA for the CDR3: TGTGCCAGCAGTGAAGGGGGCGGCACAGATACGCAGTATTTT.

The rearrangement uses TRBV12-5 and TRBJ1-6; 7 positions agree with TRBD1. CDR3 size: 15 residues. Unmatched junction bases numbered 6, after V lost 0 bases and J lost 10 bases. Germline CDR1 is LGHNT and CDR2 is FRNRAP. The CDR3 sequence: CASGLVEGARSPLHF. As DNA, the CDR3 is TGTGCTAGTGGTTTGGTTGAGGGGGCGCGATCACCCCTCCACTTT.

This clone was counted only a few times. The J gene is TRBJ1-2, the V gene TRBV7-9, with 8 bases identical to TRBD1. This CDR3 spans 14 amino acids. The V gene end was trimmed by 5 bases and the J gene end by 6 bases; junction bases not matched to a gene: 8. CDR1 SEHNR and CDR2 FQNEAQ come from the germline V gene (reference sequence). The DNA of the CDR3 is TGTGCCAGCAGCCCCCTCGGACAGGGAAATGGCTACACCTTC. It codes for CASSPLGQGNGYTF.

This clone was detected a few times. The V call is TRBV7-8, the J call TRBJ2-6; D unresolved. V lost 5 bases, J lost 0 bases, and 14 bases lay in between. The CDR3 sequence is 17 residues long. The germline gives CDR1 SGHVS, CDR2 FQNEAQ. The CDR3 spells CASSPALRFSGANVLTF. The CDR3 DNA sequence: TGTGCCAGCAGCCCGGCATTAAGATTCTCTGGGGCCAACGTCCTGACTTTC. The entire variable domain, with the rest obtained from reference TRBV7-8 and TRBJ2-6, is as follows: GAGVSQSPRYKVAKRGQDVALRCDPISGHVSLFWYQQALGQGPEFLTYFQNEAQLDKSGLPSDRFFAERPEGSVSTLKIQRTQQEDSAVYLCASSPALRFSGANVLTFGAGSRLTVL.

The V and J genes are TRBV6-6 and TRBJ2-3, with no clear D. CDR3 length: 15 residues. Germline loops: CDR1 MNHNY, CDR2 SVGAGI (reference sequence). Trimming took 0 bases from V and 4 from J, leaving 11 bases between them. CDR3 residues: CASSYSNLVPDTQYF. The CDR3 DNA follows: TGTGCCAGCAGTTACTCGAATCTGGTCCCAGATACGCAGTATTTT.

The chain carries TRBV15 and TRBJ1-6; D not resolved. This CDR3 is 14 amino acids long. Germline V gene lookup returns CDR1 LNHNV and CDR2 YYDKDF (reference sequence). With 5 bases removed from V and 5 bases from J, the gap between germline ends came to 10 bases. CDR3 residues: CATSLEEHNSPLHF. CDR3 coding DNA: TGTGCCACCAGCCTAGAAGAGCATAATTCACCCCTCCACTTT. Filled out from reference TRBV15 and TRBJ1-6, the complete variable domain reads DAMVIQNPRYQVTQFGKPVTLSCSQTLNHNVMYWYQQKSSQAPKLLFHYYDKDFNNEADTPDNFQSRRPNTSFCFLDIRSPGLGDTAMYLCATSLEEHNSPLHFGNGTRLTVT.

This chain links TRBV9 with TRBJ2-3, with 10 bases aligning to TRBD1. The germline CDR1 and CDR2 sequences are SGDLS and YYNGEE. The CDR3 contains 17 residues. With 2 bases clipped from V and 0 bases from J, the junction kept 6 bases outside the gene matches. The CDR3 is CASSVSRDRGSTDTQYF. The CDR3 nucleotides read TGTGCCAGCAGCGTCTCCAGGGACAGGGGAAGCACAGATACGCAGTATTTT.

This chain uses TRBV7-8 with TRBJ1-6; D uncertain. This CDR3 has 17 residues. Per the germline V gene, CDR1 is SGHVS and CDR2 is FQNEAQ. V dropped 1 base and J dropped 8 bases, with 18 bases sitting between them. As DNA, the CDR3 is TGTGCCAGCAGCTTAGTTCGTTTGGGTTTTAGGGATTCACCCCTCCACTTT. Protein sequence: CASSLVRLGFRDSPLHF.

The V gene is TRBV11-2, the J gene TRBJ1-6; unclear D gene. The CDR3 sequence is 16 residues long. Germline CDR1 SGHAT, CDR2 FQNNGV. Trimming removed 1 base at V and 7 bases at J, with 14 bases between. This chain's CDR3 is CASSLGAGRINSPLHF. Written as DNA, the CDR3 is TGTGCCAGCAGCTTAGGGGCGGGAAGGATCAATTCACCCCTCCACTTT.

The chain carries TRBV30 and TRBJ2-5, with D unresolved. The CDR3 sequence is 13 residues long. V was cut by 0 bases and J by 5 bases, with 10 bases left in between. Germline values: CDR1 GTSNPN, CDR2 SVGIG (reference sequence). The CDR3 sequence is CAWSVLVGETQYF. The CDR3 nucleotides are TGTGCCTGGAGTGTACTGGTCGGGGAGACCCAGTACTTC. The full variable domain, rest sourced from reference TRBV30 and TRBJ2-5, is SQTIHQWPATLVQPVGSPLSLECTVEGTSNPNLYWYRQAAGRGLQLLFYSVGIGQISSEVPQNLSASRPQDRQFILSSKKLLLSDSGFYLCAWSVLVGETQYFGPGTRLLVL.